These 9 T cell receptor beta chains originate from one sample sequenced in a study of shared clonotypes between healthy human individuals. Assay used: immunoSEQ multiplex PCR; TCRdb lists only in-frame clones, some missing. The top ten clones hold about 0.38% of a sample with roughly 2,500,000 clones, 90% to 95% of them seen once. Specimen: naive CD4+ T cells from PBMCs. Subset meaning: CD45RA+ positively selected. The receptors derive from a man aged 18 to 30 in good health. Some clones in this sample may be carry-over from other donors' samples.

The V gene is TRBV19, the J gene TRBJ2-3, with D tentatively TRBD1 (6 bases). The CDR3 has 14 amino acids. V lost 5 bases and J 4 bases, leaving 13 bases between the germline ends. Germline CDR1 reads LNHDA; CDR2 reads SQIVND (reference sequence). CDR3 DNA sequence: TGTGCCAGTAGTCCAGGGGCGGGCGCAGATACGCAGTATTTT. The encoded protein is CASSPGAGADTQYF.

This clone was seen only once. This sequence joins TRBV27 and TRBJ2-3; the match to TRBD1 covers 11 bases. In germline, CDR1 is MNHEY, CDR2 SMNVEV (reference sequence). The CDR3 extends over 16 amino acids. The junction had 7 bases not matched to a gene; V was cut back by 6 bases and J by 2 bases. CDR3: CASSGTGGDYTDTQYF. Here the CDR3 DNA reads TGTGCCAGCAGCGGGACAGGGGGGGATTACACAGATACGCAGTATTTT.

The chain carries TRBV6-1 and TRBJ1-2; no definite D call. Germline CDR1 and CDR2: MNHNS and SASEGT. V was pared by 7 bases and J by 4 bases, with 13 bases between. The CDR3 covers 13 residues. CDR3: CASTNSGGYGYTF. The DNA for the CDR3 is TGTGCCAGCACCAACTCGGGAGGCTATGGCTACACCTTC.

V usage is TRBV4-3 and J usage is TRBJ1-3; a weak D match, TRBD1 (5 bases). Germline loops: CDR1 LGHNA, CDR2 YSLEER. This CDR3 region has 19 residues. Trimming shortened V by 0 bases and J by 0 bases, and 18 bases separated the two germline ends. CDR3 loop: CASSQDILTGPNSGNTIYF. The CDR3 bases are TGCGCCAGCAGCCAAGATATCTTGACGGGGCCAAACTCTGGAAACACCATATATTTT.

CDR3 amino acids: CASTRTSGRANEQFF. The DNA of the CDR3 is TGTGCCAGTACCCGGACTAGCGGGAGGGCCAATGAGCAGTTCTTC. This chain links TRBV19 with TRBJ2-1, with 15 bases fitting TRBD2. Germline assignment: CDR1 LNHDA and CDR2 SQIVND (reference sequence). The J segment lost 6 bases and the V segment lost 7 bases, leaving 4 bases of the junction unmatched. The CDR3 spans 15 residues.

This chain links TRBV10-3 with TRBJ1-4; D is unclear. Trimming pared 3 bases from V and 2 bases from J, leaving 10 bases between. The CDR3 runs to 15 residues. Per the germline V gene, CDR1 is ENHRY and CDR2 is SYGVKD. The CDR3 nucleotides are TGTGCCATCAGTGACTCCGGTGGGACTAATGAAAAACTGTTTTTT. Residues: CAISDSGGTNEKLFF.

As to this clone: Other nucleotide sequences from this sample produce the same CDR3. The J gene is TRBJ2-7, the V gene TRBV7-2; TRBD1 aligns across 7 bases. The CDR3 extends over 13 amino acids. Trimming removed 2 bases from V and 2 bases from J; junction bases left unmatched: 0. CDR1 and CDR2 (germline): SGHTA, FQGNSA. The CDR3 reads CASSLQGAYEQYF. The DNA for the CDR3 is TGTGCCAGCAGCTTACAGGGGGCCTACGAGCAGTACTTC.

The V call is TRBV7-6, the J call TRBJ1-6; 11 bases fit TRBD1. CDR3 length: 15 amino acids. The J segment lost 6 bases and the V segment lost 4 bases, leaving 2 bases of the junction unmatched. Germline V CDR1 and CDR2: SGHVS, FNYEAQ. CDR3 protein: CASSWGQGVNSPLHF. In nucleotides, the CDR3 is TGTGCCAGCAGCTGGGGACAGGGGGTTAATTCACCCCTCCACTTT.

The chain has TRBV2 and TRBJ1-4; 8 nucleotides align to TRBD1. CDR3 length: 11 amino acids. Germline V gene sequence: CDR1 SNHLY, CDR2 FYNNEI. Trimming cost V 7 bases and J 12 bases; bases outside gene matches: 4. The DNA of the CDR3 is TGTGCCAGCATCGGGACAGGCGAACTGTTTTTT. It translates to CASIGTGELFF.